Listed below are T cell receptor beta chains from one sample, sequenced in a study of blood T cell repertoires in COVID-19. Method: immunoSEQ multiplex PCR; TCRdb's copy keeps in-frame clones and lacks some. The sample shows 120,000 or so clones, roughly 80% of them seen only once. What was sequenced was peripheral blood. The source is a human donor in a cohort sampled during active COVID-19. Each CDR3 is given with its conserved first and last residue. A D gene is named only where the DNA matches it firmly. Expanded clones get a size class; other rows say once, few or many, or leave the size out.

clone size,J gene,V gene,D gene,CDR3 DNA,CDR3 protein
.,TRBJ1-1,TRBV30,.,TGTGCCTGGAGTGGGGGGGTCACTGAAGCTTTCTTT,CAWSGGVTEAFF
.,TRBJ2-5,TRBV3-1/TRBV3-2,.,TGTGCCAGCAGCCAAGGGAGGGGTGGAGAGACCCAGTACTTC,CASSQGRGGETQYF
many,TRBJ2-7,TRBV5-1,.,TGCGCCAGCAGCTCCCAGGGTTACGAGCAGTACTTC,CASSSQGYEQYF
.,TRBJ2-7,TRBV5-1,.,TGCGCCAGCAGCCCTGGAGGGGACGGCTACTACGAGCAGTACTTC,CASSPGGDGYYEQYF
.,TRBJ1-2,TRBV10-3,.,TGTGCCATCAGTGAATTTGGGGGGGTAAACTATGGCTACACCTTC,CAISEFGGVNYGYTF
.,TRBJ1-2,TRBV5-1,.,TGCGCCAGCAGCTTTCAGGGTGACACTAACTATGGCTACACCTTC,CASSFQGDTNYGYTF
.,TRBJ2-2,TRBV19,TRBD1,TGTGCCACCAGAACCGGGACAGGGGGATTGTTAAGCACCGGGGAGCTGTTTTTT,CATRTGTGGLLSTGELFF
.,TRBJ1-2,TRBV15,.,TGTGCCACCAGCAGCGGGACTACTAACTATGGCTACACCTTC,CATSSGTTNYGYTF
few,TRBJ1-1,TRBV7-8,.,TGTGCCAGCAGCTTAGGCCGGGGGGCCAACACTGAAGCTTTCTTT,CASSLGRGANTEAFF
.,TRBJ2-1,TRBV9,TRBD2,TGTGCCAGCAGCGTGTTAAGCGGGAACTACAATGAGCAGTTCTTC,CASSVLSGNYNEQFF
.,TRBJ1-3,TRBV18,TRBD1,TGTGCCAGCTCAGAGGGACAGCCGGGTGACACCATATATTTT,CASSEGQPGDTIYF
.,TRBJ2-1,TRBV3-1/TRBV3-2,TRBD1,TGTGCCAGCAGCGCCCGGGACAGGGCGGGTACTGAGCAGTTCTTC,CASSARDRAGTEQFF
.,TRBJ2-5,TRBV6-1,TRBD2,TGTGCCAGCAGTGAAGGGACGGGACTAGCGAGCCAAGAGACCCAGTACTTC,CASSEGTGLASQETQYF
few,TRBJ1-2,TRBV19,TRBD1,TGTGCCAGTAGTACTCCCGGACAGGGCAACTATGGCTACACCTTC,CASSTPGQGNYGYTF